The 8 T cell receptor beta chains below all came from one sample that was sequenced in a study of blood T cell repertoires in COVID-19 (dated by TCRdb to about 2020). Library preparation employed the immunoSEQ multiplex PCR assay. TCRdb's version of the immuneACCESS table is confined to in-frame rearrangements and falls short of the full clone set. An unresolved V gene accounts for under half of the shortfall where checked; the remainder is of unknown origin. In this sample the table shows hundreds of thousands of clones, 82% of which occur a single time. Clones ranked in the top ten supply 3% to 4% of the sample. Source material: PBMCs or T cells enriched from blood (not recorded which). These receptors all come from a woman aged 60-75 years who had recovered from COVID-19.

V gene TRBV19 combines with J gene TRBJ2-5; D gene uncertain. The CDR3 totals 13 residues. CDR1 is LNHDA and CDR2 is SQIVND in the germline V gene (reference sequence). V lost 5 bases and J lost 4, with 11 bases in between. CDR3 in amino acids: CASSPFGGETQYF. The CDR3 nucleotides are TGTGCCAGTAGTCCCTTCGGCGGAGAGACCCAGTACTTC. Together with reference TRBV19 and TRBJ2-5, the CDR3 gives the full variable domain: DGGITQSPKYLFRKEGQNVTLSCEQNLNHDAMYWYRQDPGQGLRLIYYSQIVNDFQKGDIAEGYSVSREKKESFPLTVTSAQKNPTAFYLCASSPFGGETQYFGPGTRLLVL.

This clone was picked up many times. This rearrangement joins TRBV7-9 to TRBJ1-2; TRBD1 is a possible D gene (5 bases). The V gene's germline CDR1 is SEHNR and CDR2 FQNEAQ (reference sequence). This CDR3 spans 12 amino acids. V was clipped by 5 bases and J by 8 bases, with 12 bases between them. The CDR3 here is CASSQGANGYTF. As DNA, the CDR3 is TGTGCCAGCAGCCAAGGGGCGAACGGCTACACCTTC. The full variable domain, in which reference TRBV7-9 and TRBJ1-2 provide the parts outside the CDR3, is DTGVSQNPRHKITKRGQNVTFRCDPISEHNRLYWYRQTLGQGPEFLTYFQNEAQLEKSRLLSDRFSAERPKGSFSTLEIQRTEQGDSAMYLCASSQGANGYTFGSGTRLTVV.

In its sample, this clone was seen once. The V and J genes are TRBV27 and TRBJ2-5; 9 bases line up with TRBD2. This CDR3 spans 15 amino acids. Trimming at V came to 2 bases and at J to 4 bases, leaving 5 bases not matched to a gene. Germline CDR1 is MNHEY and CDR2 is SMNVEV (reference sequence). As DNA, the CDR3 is TGTGCCAGCAGTTTACGCGGGAGGGCAGGAGAGACCCAGTACTTC. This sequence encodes CASSLRGRAGETQYF.

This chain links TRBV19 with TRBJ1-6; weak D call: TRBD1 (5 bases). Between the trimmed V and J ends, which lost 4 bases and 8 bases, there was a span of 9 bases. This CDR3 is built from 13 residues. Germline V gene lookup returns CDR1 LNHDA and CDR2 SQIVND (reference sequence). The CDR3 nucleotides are TGTGCCAGTAGTAGCCAGGGTGATTCACCCCTCCACTTT. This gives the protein CASSSQGDSPLHF.

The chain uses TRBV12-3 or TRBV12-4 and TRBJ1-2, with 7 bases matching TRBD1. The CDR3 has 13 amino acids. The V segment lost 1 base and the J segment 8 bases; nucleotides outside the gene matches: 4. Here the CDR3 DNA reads TGTGCCAGCAGTTTAGGGACAGGAGGCGGCTACACCTTC. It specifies CASSLGTGGGYTF.

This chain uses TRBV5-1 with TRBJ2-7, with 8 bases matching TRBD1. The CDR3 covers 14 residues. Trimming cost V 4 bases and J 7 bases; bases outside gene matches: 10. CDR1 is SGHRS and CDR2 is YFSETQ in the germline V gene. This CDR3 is CASSGQGRGREQYF. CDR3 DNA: TGCGCCAGCAGCGGACAGGGTAGGGGTCGAGAGCAGTACTTC.

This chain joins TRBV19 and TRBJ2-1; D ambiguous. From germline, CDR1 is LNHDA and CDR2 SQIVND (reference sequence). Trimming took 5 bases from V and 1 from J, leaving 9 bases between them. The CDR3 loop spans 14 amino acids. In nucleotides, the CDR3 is TGTGCCAGTAGTCCGGAGAGGTCCTACAATGAGCAGTTCTTC. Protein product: CASSPERSYNEQFF.

CDR3 region: CASGLAGASFNQPQHF. CDR3 DNA: TGTGCTAGTGGTTTGGCAGGGGCCTCTTTCAATCAGCCCCAGCATTTT. The chain links TRBV12-5 to TRBJ1-5, with a tentative D call TRBD1 (6 bases). The CDR3 consists of 16 residues. Germline CDR1 is LGHNT and CDR2 is FRNRAP. V was clipped by 1 base and J by 3 bases, with 13 bases between them.